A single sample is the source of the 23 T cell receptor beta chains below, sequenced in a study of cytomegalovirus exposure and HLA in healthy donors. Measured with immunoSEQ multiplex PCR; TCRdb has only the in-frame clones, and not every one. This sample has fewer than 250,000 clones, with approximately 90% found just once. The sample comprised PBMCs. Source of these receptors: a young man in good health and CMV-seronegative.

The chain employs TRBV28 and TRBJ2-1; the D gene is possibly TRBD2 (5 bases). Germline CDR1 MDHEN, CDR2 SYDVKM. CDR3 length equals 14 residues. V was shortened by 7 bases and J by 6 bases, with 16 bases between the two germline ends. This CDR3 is CASTPLGKINEQFF. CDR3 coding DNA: TGTGCCAGCACCCCACTAGGGAAAATCAATGAGCAGTTCTTC.

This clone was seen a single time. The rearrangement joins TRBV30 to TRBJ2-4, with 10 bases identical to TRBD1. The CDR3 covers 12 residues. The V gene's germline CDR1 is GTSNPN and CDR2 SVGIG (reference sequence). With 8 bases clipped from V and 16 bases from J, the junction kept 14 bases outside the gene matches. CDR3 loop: CARQGADGVRYF. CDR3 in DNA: TGTGCCCGACAGGGGGCCGACGGTGTGCGATACTTC.

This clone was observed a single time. The CDR3 here is CASSLVGTHDTQYF. Written as DNA, the CDR3 is TGTGCCAGCAGCTTAGTCGGGACTCACGATACGCAGTATTTT. This sequence joins TRBV7-2 and TRBJ2-3, with D possibly matching TRBD2 (6 bases). The germline CDR1 and CDR2 sequences are SGHTA and FQGNSA. Between the trimmed V and J ends, which lost 1 base and 6 bases, there was a span of 11 bases. This CDR3 comprises 14 residues.

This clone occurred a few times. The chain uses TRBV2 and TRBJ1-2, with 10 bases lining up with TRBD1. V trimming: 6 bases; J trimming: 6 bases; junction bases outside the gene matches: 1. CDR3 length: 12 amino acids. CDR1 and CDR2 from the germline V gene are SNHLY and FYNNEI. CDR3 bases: TGTGCCAGCAGGACAGGGGGCGATGGCTACACCTTC. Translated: CASRTGGDGYTF.

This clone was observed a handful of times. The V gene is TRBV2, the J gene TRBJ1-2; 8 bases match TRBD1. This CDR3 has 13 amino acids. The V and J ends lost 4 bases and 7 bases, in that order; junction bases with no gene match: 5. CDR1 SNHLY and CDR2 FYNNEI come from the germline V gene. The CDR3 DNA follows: TGTGCCAGCAGTGCTCTAGGACAGGGTGGCTACACCTTC. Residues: CASSALGQGGYTF.

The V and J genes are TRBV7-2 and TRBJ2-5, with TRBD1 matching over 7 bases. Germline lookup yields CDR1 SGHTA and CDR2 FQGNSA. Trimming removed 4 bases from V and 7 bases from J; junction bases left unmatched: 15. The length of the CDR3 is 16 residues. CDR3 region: CASSSQRGWAGGTQYF. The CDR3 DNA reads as TGTGCCAGCAGCTCGCAACGTGGCTGGGCAGGGGGGACCCAGTACTTC.

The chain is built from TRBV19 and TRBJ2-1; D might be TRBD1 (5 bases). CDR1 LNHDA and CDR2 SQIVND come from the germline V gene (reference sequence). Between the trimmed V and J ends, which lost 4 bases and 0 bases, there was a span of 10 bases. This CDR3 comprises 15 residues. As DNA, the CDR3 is TGTGCCAGTAGTAAGGGGCGAAGCTCCTACAATGAGCAGTTCTTC. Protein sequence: CASSKGRSSYNEQFF.

The CDR3 is CASSGTGGSYNEQFF. The CDR3 bases are TGCGCCAGCAGTGGGACAGGGGGTTCCTACAATGAGCAGTTCTTC. The rearrangement joins TRBV10-2 to TRBJ2-1; 10 bases are a match to TRBD1. The CDR3 extends over 15 amino acids. V lost 4 bases to trimming and J lost 1 base; unmatched junction nucleotides: 1. CDR1 and CDR2 (germline): WSHSY, SAAADI.

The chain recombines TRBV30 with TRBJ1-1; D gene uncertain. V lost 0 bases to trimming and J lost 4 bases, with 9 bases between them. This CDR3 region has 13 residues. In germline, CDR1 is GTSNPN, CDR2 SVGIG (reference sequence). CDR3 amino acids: CAWSVGWATEAFF. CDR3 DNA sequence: TGTGCCTGGAGTGTAGGATGGGCCACTGAAGCTTTCTTT. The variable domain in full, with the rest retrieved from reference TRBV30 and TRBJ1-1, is SQTIHQWPATLVQPVGSPLSLECTVEGTSNPNLYWYRQAAGRGLQLLFYSVGIGQISSEVPQNLSASRPQDRQFILSSKKLLLSDSGFYLCAWSVGWATEAFFGQGTRLTVV.

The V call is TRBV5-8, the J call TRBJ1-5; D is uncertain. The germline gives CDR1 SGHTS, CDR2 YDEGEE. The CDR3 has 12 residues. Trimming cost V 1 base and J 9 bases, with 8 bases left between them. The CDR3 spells CASSLNIRPQHF. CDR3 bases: TGTGCCAGCAGCTTGAATATCCGGCCCCAGCATTTT.

The chain's CDR3 is CASSQAGGGVDEQFF. The CDR3 nucleotides are TGCGCCAGCAGCCAAGCGGGCGGGGGGGTGGATGAGCAGTTCTTC. This chain connects TRBV4-3 to TRBJ2-1; 9 bases line up with TRBD2. The CDR3 runs 15 residues. Germline loops: CDR1 LGHNA, CDR2 YSLEER. The V segment lost 1 base and the J segment 8 bases; nucleotides outside the gene matches: 6.

CDR3 in DNA: TGTGCCAGCAGCCAAATAGCGGGAGGGCCCTCACAGGAGCAGTTCTTC. Translation: CASSQIAGGPSQEQFF. The chain combines TRBV7-2 with TRBJ2-1; 11 bases align to TRBD2. J gave up 10 bases and V 5 bases, and 13 bases lay outside the gene matches. The CDR3 spans 16 residues. Germline assignment: CDR1 SGHTA and CDR2 FQGNSA. Together with reference TRBV7-2 and TRBJ2-1, the CDR3 gives the full variable domain: GAGVSQSPSNKVTEKGKDVELRCDPISGHTALYWYRQSLGQGLEFLIYFQGNSAPDKSGLPSDRFSAERTGGSVSTLTIQRTQQEDSAVYLCASSQIAGGPSQEQFFGPGTRLTVL.

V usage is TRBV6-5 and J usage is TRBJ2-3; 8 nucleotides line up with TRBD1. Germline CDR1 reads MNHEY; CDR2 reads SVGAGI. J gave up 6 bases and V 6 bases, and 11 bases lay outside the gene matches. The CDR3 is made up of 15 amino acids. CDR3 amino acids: CASRQGDRLTDTQYF. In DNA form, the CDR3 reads TGTGCCAGCAGACAGGGGGACAGGTTGACCGATACGCAGTATTTT.

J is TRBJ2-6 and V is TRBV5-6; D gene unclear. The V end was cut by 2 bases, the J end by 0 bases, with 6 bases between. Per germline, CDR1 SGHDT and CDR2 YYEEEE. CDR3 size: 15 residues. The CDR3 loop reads CASSFKYSGANVLTF. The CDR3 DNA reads TGTGCCAGCAGCTTTAAATACTCTGGGGCCAACGTCCTGACTTTC.

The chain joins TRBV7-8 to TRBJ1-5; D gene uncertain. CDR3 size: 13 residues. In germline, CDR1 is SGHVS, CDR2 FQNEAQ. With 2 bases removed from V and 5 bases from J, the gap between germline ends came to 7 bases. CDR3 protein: CASSLPRDQPQHF. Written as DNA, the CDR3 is TGTGCCAGCAGCTTACCCCGGGATCAGCCCCAGCATTTT.

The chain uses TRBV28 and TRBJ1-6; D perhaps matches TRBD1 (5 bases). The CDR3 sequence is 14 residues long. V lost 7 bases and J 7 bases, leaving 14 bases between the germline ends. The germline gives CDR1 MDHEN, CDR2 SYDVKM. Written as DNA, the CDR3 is TGTGCCAGCATCCTAGGGACTGGCAATTCACCCCTCCACTTT. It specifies CASILGTGNSPLHF.

CDR3 loop: CASSIGQLNTEAFF. CDR3 bases: TGCGCCAGCAGCATAGGACAGCTAAACACTGAAGCTTTCTTT. The genes are TRBV5-1 and TRBJ1-1; D is perhaps TRBD1 (6 bases). V shed 4 bases and J shed 2 bases, with 12 bases lying between them. Germline CDR1 reads SGHRS; CDR2 reads YFSETQ. The CDR3 runs to 14 residues.

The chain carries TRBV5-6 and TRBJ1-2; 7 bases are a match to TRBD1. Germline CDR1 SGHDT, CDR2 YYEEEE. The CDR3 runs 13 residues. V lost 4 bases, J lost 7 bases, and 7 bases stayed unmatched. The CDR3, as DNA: TGTGCCAGCAGCCCAACAGGGGCGGCTGGCTACACCTTC. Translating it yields CASSPTGAAGYTF. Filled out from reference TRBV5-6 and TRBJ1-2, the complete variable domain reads DAGVTQSPTHLIKTRGQQVTLRCSPKSGHDTVSWYQQALGQGPQFIFQYYEEEERQRGNFPDRFSGHQFPNYSSELNVNALLLGDSALYLCASSPTGAAGYTFGSGTRLTVV.

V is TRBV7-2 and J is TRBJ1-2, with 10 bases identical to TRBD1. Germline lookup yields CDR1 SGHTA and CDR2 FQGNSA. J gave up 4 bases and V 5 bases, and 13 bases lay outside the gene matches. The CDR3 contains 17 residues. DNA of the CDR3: TGTGCCAGCAGCCCCCAACCCGGGACAGGGGTTCTCTATGGCTACACCTTC. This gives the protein CASSPQPGTGVLYGYTF. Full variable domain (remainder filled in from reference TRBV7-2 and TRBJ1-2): GAGVSQSPSNKVTEKGKDVELRCDPISGHTALYWYRQSLGQGLEFLIYFQGNSAPDKSGLPSDRFSAERTGGSVSTLTIQRTQQEDSAVYLCASSPQPGTGVLYGYTFGSGTRLTVV.

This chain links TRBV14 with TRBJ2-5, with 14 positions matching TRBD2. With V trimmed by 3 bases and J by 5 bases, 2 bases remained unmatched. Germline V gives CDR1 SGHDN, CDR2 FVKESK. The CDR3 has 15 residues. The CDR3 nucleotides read TGTGCCAGCAGCCAGGGACTAGCGGGAGCTGAGACCCAGTACTTC. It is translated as CASSQGLAGAETQYF.

CDR3 sequence reads: CASRVAYEQYF. The CDR3, as DNA: TGTGCCAGCAGGGTAGCCTACGAGCAGTACTTC. The gene calls are TRBV7-2 and TRBJ2-7, with D unclear. V was pared by 6 bases and J by 2 bases, with 5 bases between. The germline V gene has CDR1 SGHTA and CDR2 FQGNSA. The CDR3 totals 11 residues.

CDR3 DNA sequence: TGTGCCAGCAGCTTAGCTGGTGGCCTAGCGGGAAAAACCGGGGAGCTGTTTTTT. Its protein is CASSLAGGLAGKTGELFF. V and J are TRBV7-2 and TRBJ2-2, with TRBD2 matching over 9 bases. Germline CDR1 is SGHTA and CDR2 is FQGNSA. The CDR3 contains 18 residues. Trimming at V came to 0 bases and at J to 5 bases, leaving 10 bases not matched to a gene.

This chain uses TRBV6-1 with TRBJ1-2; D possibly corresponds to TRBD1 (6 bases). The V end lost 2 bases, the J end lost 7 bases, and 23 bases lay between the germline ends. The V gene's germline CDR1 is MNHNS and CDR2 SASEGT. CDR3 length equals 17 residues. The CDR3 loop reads CASSELRGSGGLSGYTF. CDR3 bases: TGTGCCAGCAGTGAACTAAGAGGGAGCGGGGGGCTAAGTGGCTACACCTTC.